This T cell receptor (beta chain) originates from a study of blood T cell repertoires in COVID-19. Background on the study: Researchers got acute and convalescent COVID-19 samples from the United States, Italy and Spain. The analysed material was cDNA or gDNA that came from T cells, B-cell-depleted T cells, or PBMCs.

Methods used by the authors: Amplification of reference gene primers was used by the study to estimate nucleated cell counts. Some clones are missing from TCRdb's copy, which holds only in-frame ones; the method was immunoSEQ multiplex PCR. V and J calls and clone size are those listed in that table; D and trimming were worked out from the DNA. The table has about 97,000 clones, about 89% seen once; the top ten hold 20%. The germline V gene encodes CDR1 SNHLY and CDR2 FYNNEI. The CDR3 spans 15 residues. V trimming: 6 bases; J trimming: 0 bases; junction bases outside the gene matches: 6. The sequenced sample was peripheral blood. This TCR came from a human donor in a cohort sampled during active COVID-19. This chain uses TRBV2 with TRBJ1-1; 8 nucleotides match TRBD1. DNA for the CDR3: TGTGCCAGCAGATCTAGACAGGGGCTGAACACTGAAGCTTTCTTT. This sequence encodes CASRSRQGLNTEAFF.